The rows below give T cell receptor beta chains drawn from one sample of a study of blood T cell repertoires in COVID-19. Only in-frame clones appear in the TCRdb table, and some are missing; sequencing was by immunoSEQ multiplex PCR. The repertoire holds some 97,000 clones, with roughly 90% as singletons. The source material was peripheral blood. The receptors were sampled from a man between 50 and 59 years old with active COVID-19. Both conserved end residues are trimmed from each CDR3.

J: TRBJ1-1; length: 10; V: TRBV6-5; CDR3: ASRNKNTEAF
J: TRBJ1-5; length: 12; V: TRBV29-1; CDR3: SVAGGGNNQPQH
J: TRBJ2-3; length: 11; V: TRBV6-6; CDR3: ASSSPPTDTQY
J: TRBJ1-4; length: 11; V: TRBV3-1/TRBV3-2; CDR3: ASTHRENEKLF
J: TRBJ2-5; length: 12; V: TRBV3-1/TRBV3-2; CDR3: ASSQGGPSGAQY
J: TRBJ1-2; length: 11; V: TRBV11-3; CDR3: ASSNRQGPRHT
J: TRBJ2-1; length: 13; V: TRBV3-1/TRBV3-2; CDR3: ASSSRTSGYNEQF
J: TRBJ1-4; length: 14; V: TRBV6-6; CDR3: ASSYRRRGRNEKLF
J: TRBJ2-1; length: 13; V: TRBV11-2; CDR3: ASRSPGQGNNEQF
J: TRBJ2-7; length: 14; V: TRBV6-1; CDR3: ASSAPPSGGHYEQY
J: TRBJ2-4; length: 13; V: TRBV19; CDR3: ASSMAGGPGYIQY
J: TRBJ2-1; length: 18; V: TRBV3-1/TRBV3-2; CDR3: ASSQESSGRAFSSYNEQF
J: TRBJ2-2; length: 15; V: TRBV6-1; CDR3: ASSEQISGGRFGELF
J: TRBJ1-2; length: 11; V: TRBV6-1; CDR3: ASSENRENGYT
J: TRBJ2-2; length: 12; V: TRBV7-6; CDR3: ASSLVQGTGELF
J: TRBJ2-7; length: 13; V: TRBV3-1/TRBV3-2; CDR3: ASSRAGGPRYEQY
J: TRBJ2-7; length: 11; V: TRBV6-5; CDR3: ASRTSGGGEQY
J: TRBJ1-1; length: 12; V: TRBV14; CDR3: ASSSQGVGTEAF
J: TRBJ2-2; length: 13; V: TRBV9; CDR3: ASSAETGPTGELF
J: TRBJ2-1; length: 12; V: TRBV6-2/TRBV6-3; CDR3: ASSYVGGFNEQF
J: TRBJ2-3; length: 13; V: TRBV2; CDR3: ASSEALAGADTQY
J: TRBJ1-2; length: 11; V: TRBV5-1; CDR3: ASSFTGGYGYT
J: TRBJ2-5; length: 11; V: TRBV7-9; CDR3: ASSISTRETQY
J: TRBJ2-1; length: 13; V: TRBV7-9; CDR3: ASSLLAGGPNEQF
J: TRBJ2-3; length: 14; V: TRBV7-2; CDR3: ASSLVGGWRTDTQY
J: TRBJ2-2; length: 13; V: TRBV5-4; CDR3: ASSLAGRDTGELF
J: TRBJ2-1; length: 13; V: TRBV7-6; CDR3: ASSSTSGSSNEQF
J: TRBJ2-7; length: 13; V: TRBV18; CDR3: ASSPPGLYSYEQY
J: TRBJ2-1; length: 11; V: TRBV2; CDR3: ASNPAGYREQF